The TCR beta chain described here comes from a study of human T cells and chemical hapten exposure. Overall study context: There were per-sample TCR yield variations, arising mainly from small pooled library volume differences. Study-wide points: Those TCRs sitting above 1 in 1000 frequency stayed the same with DPC sensitization.

With regard to this clonotype: Its specificity is unknown.

The CDR3 consists of 15 residues. The germline V gene encodes CDR1 SGHTS and CDR2 YDEGEE. Trimming left V 4 bases short and J 0 bases short, with 11 bases between. Each cDNA molecule in the library carried unique molecular identifiers. Original analysis: Sequenced samples showed a median of approximately 100,000 TCRs each, with counts running from 23,224 to 690,600. TCRdb reprocessed the 5' RACE reads via MiXCR and lists one record per CDR3 protein. These V and J calls rely on TCRdb rather than the paper's analysis. Of about 81,000 distinct CDR3 sequences in the sample, more than 7% were seen once. Unfractionated whole blood yielded total RNA.

The chain couples TRBV5-8 to TRBJ2-1; a possible D gene is TRBD1 (5 bases). This TCR came from a male donor in good health. The CDR3 region is CASSPNRSSYNEQFF. CDR3 in DNA: TGTGCCAGCAGCCCGAACAGGAGCTCCTACAATGAGCAGTTCTTC.